These 22 T cell receptor beta chains share one sample of origin, sequenced in a study of cytomegalovirus exposure and HLA in healthy donors. Vbeta (60) and Jbeta (13) primers were used in the PCR. Assay used: immunoSEQ multiplex PCR; TCRdb lists only in-frame clones, some missing. The sample has roughly 75,000 clones; roughly 82% are singletons. The sequencing input was PBMCs. The receptors here all came from a man aged 70 or older in good health and CMV-seropositive.

This sequence joins TRBV5-1 and TRBJ2-5, with 7 bases aligning to TRBD1. Germline assignment: CDR1 SGHRS and CDR2 YFSETQ. V gave up 2 bases and J gave up 5 bases; unmatched junction bases: 3. CDR3 length: 13 amino acids. The CDR3 nucleotides read TGCGCCAGCAGCTTCGGACAGGACGAGACCCAGTACTTC. It encodes CASSFGQDETQYF.

This clone was found once. The gene calls are TRBV9 and TRBJ2-1; TRBD2 matches 12 bases. The germline gives CDR1 SGDLS, CDR2 YYNGEE. V dropped 4 bases and J dropped 3; count of bases not matched to a gene: 2. CDR3 length: 15 amino acids. The CDR3 DNA is TGTGCCAGCAGCCCGACTAGCGGGAGCTACAATGAGCAGTTCTTC. It yields the protein CASSPTSGSYNEQFF. Full variable domain (rest looked up from reference TRBV9 and TRBJ2-1): DSGVTQTPKHLITATGQRVTLRCSPRSGDLSVYWYQQSLDQGLQFLIQYYNGEERAKGNILERFSAQQFPDLHSELNLSSLELGDSALYFCASSPTSGSYNEQFFGPGTRLTVL.

This chain uses TRBV29-1 with TRBJ1-1; D possibly corresponds to TRBD1 (6 bases). The length of the CDR3 is 12 residues. V gave up 6 bases and J gave up 4 bases, with 12 bases separating them. CDR1 SQVTM and CDR2 ANQGSEA come from the germline V gene. Written as DNA, the CDR3 is TGCAGCGTAGCCAGGGGCGGCACTGAAGCTTTCTTT. Amino acids: CSVARGGTEAFF.

The V call is TRBV5-1, the J call TRBJ2-3; 7 positions match TRBD1. The CDR3 is 16 residues long. Trimming removed 0 bases from V and 4 bases from J; junction bases left unmatched: 8. CDR1 and CDR2 (germline): SGHRS, YFSETQ. The CDR3 loop is CASSLEGGTGADTQYF. For the CDR3, the DNA is TGCGCCAGCAGCTTGGAAGGGGGCACCGGCGCAGATACGCAGTATTTT.

The chain's CDR3 is CASRDTIYEQYF. Here the CDR3 DNA reads TGTGCCAGCAGGGACACGATATACGAGCAGTACTTC. The chain employs TRBV28 and TRBJ2-7, with D maybe TRBD1 (5 bases). Germline CDR1 is MDHEN and CDR2 is SYDVKM. Trimming took off 6 bases at V and 4 bases at J, with 10 bases between the two ends. The CDR3 sequence is 12 residues long.

The J gene is TRBJ2-3, the V gene TRBV28; weak D call: TRBD2 (6 bases). Germline V lookup: CDR1 MDHEN, CDR2 SYDVKM. Trimming stripped 7 bases from V and 2 bases from J, with 13 bases between. CDR3 length: 14 amino acids. The CDR3 sequence: CASTKAGPTDTQYF. For the CDR3, the DNA is TGTGCCAGCACTAAGGCGGGACCCACAGATACGCAGTATTTT.

J is TRBJ1-1 and V is TRBV29-1; 7 positions match TRBD1. J lost 2 bases, V lost 8 bases, and 8 bases had no gene match. CDR3 length: 13 residues. CDR1 SQVTM and CDR2 ANQGSEA come from the germline V gene. CDR3 region: CSTKGQQNTEAFF. As DNA, the CDR3 is TGCAGCACGAAGGGACAGCAAAACACTGAAGCTTTCTTT.

This clone turned up a few times. The chain is built from TRBV6-1 and TRBJ1-5, with D perhaps TRBD1 (6 bases). Trimming stripped 1 base from V and 3 bases from J, with 13 bases between. Germline-derived CDR1 and CDR2 are MNHNS and SASEGT. The CDR3 has 16 residues. The CDR3 region has the DNA TGTGCCAGCAGTGAAGGGCTTACAGGGCTCAATCAGCCCCAGCATTTT. Protein sequence: CASSEGLTGLNQPQHF.

V gene TRBV6-1 combines with J gene TRBJ1-4; possibly TRBD1 for D (5 bases). The CDR3 is 12 amino acids. The germline V gene has CDR1 MNHNS and CDR2 SASEGT. V lost 6 bases and J 7 bases, leaving 9 bases between the germline ends. CDR3: CASSREGEKLFF. The DNA of the CDR3 is TGTGCCAGCAGCAGGGAGGGTGAAAAACTGTTTTTT.

The chain has TRBV7-9 and TRBJ2-5; TRBD1 might be the D (7 bases). Trimming pared 10 bases from V and 7 bases from J, leaving 25 bases between. The V gene's germline CDR1 is SEHNR and CDR2 FQNEAQ (reference sequence). This CDR3 has 15 amino acids. CDR3 sequence: CAIQESGFQGGTQYF. The CDR3 DNA follows: TGTGCCATCCAAGAATCGGGTTTCCAGGGGGGGACCCAGTACTTC.

The chain recombines TRBV27 with TRBJ2-3, with D uncertain. With 10 bases removed from V and 2 bases from J, the gap between germline ends came to 7 bases. This CDR3 spans 11 amino acids. The V gene's germline CDR1 is MNHEY and CDR2 SMNVEV (reference sequence). As DNA, the CDR3 is TGTGCCACCGTCGTCACAGATACGCAGTATTTT. Encoded protein: CATVVTDTQYF.

The chain is built from TRBV6-5 and TRBJ1-6; 7 positions match TRBD1. CDR3 size: 14 residues. Germline trimming cut 6 bases from V and 5 bases from J; bases unmatched to any gene: 4. Germline-derived CDR1 and CDR2 are MNHEY and SVGAGI. CDR3 sequence reads: CASRAGTDNSPLHF. The CDR3 bases are TGTGCCAGCAGGGCCGGGACAGATAATTCACCCCTCCACTTT.

This chain joins TRBV7-8 and TRBJ2-2; 8 nucleotides line up with TRBD2. CDR3 length: 16 residues. V was pared by 5 bases and J by 7 bases, with 12 bases of the junction left unmatched. The V gene's germline CDR1 is SGHVS and CDR2 FQNEAQ. CDR3 amino acids: CASSPNRRGASGELFF. CDR3 bases: TGTGCCAGCAGCCCCAACCGGCGGGGGGCAAGCGGGGAGCTGTTTTTT. Full variable domain (missing parts from reference TRBV7-8 and TRBJ2-2): GAGVSQSPRYKVAKRGQDVALRCDPISGHVSLFWYQQALGQGPEFLTYFQNEAQLDKSGLPSDRFFAERPEGSVSTLKIQRTQQEDSAVYLCASSPNRRGASGELFFGEGSRLTVL.

The gene calls are TRBV19 and TRBJ1-2, with TRBD1 as a possible D gene (5 bases). The CDR3 contains 13 residues. The V and J ends lost 11 bases and 2 bases respectively, with 15 bases between them. CDR1 LNHDA and CDR2 SQIVND come from the germline V gene (reference sequence). The CDR3 region is CAHPGFGNYGYTF. In DNA, the CDR3 is TGTGCCCACCCAGGGTTTGGAAACTATGGCTACACCTTC.

This clone was observed a single time. This chain joins TRBV19 and TRBJ2-1; 9 bases line up with TRBD1. Per germline, CDR1 LNHDA and CDR2 SQIVND (reference sequence). The ends lost 7 bases at V and 8 bases at J; junction bases unmatched: 9. This CDR3 comprises 14 residues. CDR3 sequence: CASKGTGNTYEQFF. The CDR3 nucleotides are TGTGCCAGTAAAGGGACAGGGAATACGTATGAGCAGTTCTTC.

J is TRBJ1-1 and V is TRBV7-3; a weak D match, TRBD1 (6 bases). The CDR3 length is 13 residues. V shed 5 bases and J shed 2 bases, with 9 bases lying between them. Germline V lookup: CDR1 SGHTA, CDR2 FQGTGA. This CDR3 reads CASSAGVNTEAFF. As DNA, the CDR3 is TGTGCCAGCAGCGCAGGGGTAAACACTGAAGCTTTCTTT.

The J gene is TRBJ1-2, the V gene TRBV9; no clear D. CDR3 size: 13 residues. Trimming stripped 0 bases from V and 8 bases from J, with 11 bases between. Germline lookup yields CDR1 SGDLS and CDR2 YYNGEE. CDR3 sequence reads: CASSVVPEGGYTF. The CDR3 nucleotides read TGTGCCAGCAGCGTAGTCCCCGAGGGAGGCTACACCTTC.

The V and J genes are TRBV7-9 and TRBJ2-1; TRBD2 matches 7 bases. The CDR3 covers 14 residues. Per germline, CDR1 SEHNR and CDR2 FQNEAQ (reference sequence). V shed 8 bases, J shed 0 bases, and the junction held 4 bases outside the gene matches. Here the CDR3 reads CASQAGSSYNEQFF. As DNA, the CDR3 is TGTGCCAGCCAAGCGGGATCCTCCTACAATGAGCAGTTCTTC.

This chain uses TRBV29-1 with TRBJ2-1, with 9 nucleotides matching TRBD1. V trimming: 2 bases; J trimming: 9 bases; junction bases outside the gene matches: 2. This CDR3 spans 12 amino acids. Germline assignment: CDR1 SQVTM and CDR2 ANQGSEA. The CDR3 nucleotides read TGCAGCGTTGAAACGACAGGGGGTGAGCAGTTCTTC. This encodes CSVETTGGEQFF.

Of note for this clone: Other DNA sequences in the sample encode the same CDR3. This chain links TRBV19 with TRBJ1-2; a possible D gene is TRBD1 (5 bases). This CDR3 spans 14 amino acids. Germline V gene sequence: CDR1 LNHDA, CDR2 SQIVND (reference sequence). Trimming stripped 4 bases from V and 2 bases from J, with 11 bases between. CDR3 loop: CASSTGQGNYGYTF. The CDR3 nucleotides read TGTGCCAGTAGTACCGGCCAGGGAAACTATGGCTACACCTTC. Looking up the rest from reference TRBV19 and TRBJ1-2 gives the full variable domain: DGGITQSPKYLFRKEGQNVTLSCEQNLNHDAMYWYRQDPGQGLRLIYYSQIVNDFQKGDIAEGYSVSREKKESFPLTVTSAQKNPTAFYLCASSTGQGNYGYTFGSGTRLTVV.

In DNA form, the CDR3 reads TGTGCCATCAGCCTGGGACAGACGTACGAGCAGTACTTC. It specifies CAISLGQTYEQYF. The J gene is TRBJ2-7, the V gene TRBV10-3, with 7 bases matching TRBD1. V was clipped by 6 bases and J by 4 bases; unmatched bases: 6. Germline values: CDR1 ENHRY, CDR2 SYGVKD. This CDR3 has 13 residues.

V gene TRBV6-1 combines with J gene TRBJ1-5, with 7 positions matching TRBD1. The germline gives CDR1 MNHNS, CDR2 SASEGT. This CDR3 spans 15 amino acids. Trimming took 6 bases from V and 5 from J; bases not matched to a gene: 10. The CDR3 here is CASSGGGQGDQPQHF. The CDR3 nucleotides are TGTGCCAGCAGCGGCGGGGGGCAGGGGGATCAGCCCCAGCATTTT.